This T cell receptor (beta chain) was identified in a study of T cells in localized non-small cell lung cancer. Study findings and constraints: Uninvolved adjacent lung showed higher T cell clonality than tumor.

Germline V CDR1 and CDR2: SGHTS, YDEGEE. Germline trimming cut 4 bases from V and 1 base from J; bases unmatched to any gene: 10. The CDR3 has 16 residues. In the case of this clone: The antigen is not known.

The method was immunoSEQ multiplex PCR; TCRdb's version includes in-frame clones alone and lacks a portion of them. The sample shows roughly 7,800 clones, 85% to 95% of them seen only once. Sequences were derived from peripheral blood, sampled before any cancer treatment. This TCR came from a woman aged 40 to 75 with stage I lung adenocarcinoma. The chain carries TRBV5-8 and TRBJ2-5, with 7 bases matching TRBD2. The CDR3 spells CASSPLGAGIQETQYF. CDR3 nucleotide sequence: TGTGCCAGCAGCCCTTTGGGAGCGGGGATCCAAGAGACCCAGTACTTC.